This TCR beta chain was profiled in a study of cytomegalovirus exposure and HLA in healthy donors. Assay used: immunoSEQ multiplex PCR; TCRdb lists only in-frame clones, some missing. The sample lists 200,000 to 250,000 clones, about 89% seen once, with approximately 1% in the top ten. The junction had 5 bases not matched to a gene; V was cut back by 4 bases and J by 7 bases. The CDR3 has 14 residues. Looked up from germline, CDR1 is SGHRS and CDR2 is YFSETQ. The TCR originated in a woman younger than 30 in good health and CMV-seronegative. The rearrangement uses TRBV5-1 and TRBJ2-3; 11 positions agree with TRBD1. The sample taken for sequencing was PBMCs. The CDR3 sequence is CASSPGQGAYTQYF. The CDR3 DNA follows: TGCGCCAGCAGCCCCGGACAGGGGGCTTATACGCAGTATTTT. Full variable domain (missing parts from reference TRBV5-1 and TRBJ2-3): KAGVTQTPRYLIKTRGQQVTLSCSPISGHRSVSWYQQTPGQGLQFLFEYFSETQRNKGNFPGRFSGRQFSNSRSEMNVSTLELGDSALYLCASSPGQGAYTQYFGPGTRLTVL.